The clone carrying this TCR beta chain has a handful of counts. What it binds is unknown. CDR3 length equals 11 residues. Trimming removed 3 bases from V and 3 bases from J, with 6 bases in between. In germline, CDR1 is GTSNPN, CDR2 SVGIG (reference sequence). The sample comes from a study of beta chain features in type 1 diabetes. Study findings and constraints: Within each of all four CD4+ subsets, Type 1 diabetes patients had TCRB CDR3s that were moderately but significantly shorter.

What was sequenced were expressed TCRB transcripts, since all of the isolated RNA had been reverse transcribed. Clones were sequenced by immunoSEQ multiplex PCR, and TCRdb holds only the in-frame ones, with some missing. This repertoire shows 250,000 or so clones, 25% to 30% found once; its top ten account for under 4.5%. V gene TRBV30 combines with J gene TRBJ2-7, with unresolved D. The sequence came from a man aged 25 to 40 in good health. Sample: central memory CD4+ T cells from blood. The CDR3 nucleotides read TGTGCCTGGAGGAGTGACTACGAGCAGTACTTC. It is translated as CAWRSDYEQYF.